This paragraph covers one TCR beta chain sequence. The antigen is undetermined. This sample was included in a study of OX40 agonist ivuxolimab in advanced cancers. At the level of the study: Hepatocellular carcinoma, melanoma, renal cell or head and neck cancer occurred in dose-escalation patients. Findings and limits, study-wide: Relatively little clonal expansion, among the lowest observed, appeared in partial responders at 0.1-3.0 mg/kg.

The CDR3 is 14 amino acids. Trimming at V came to 7 bases and at J to 10 bases, leaving 12 bases not matched to a gene. Germline assignment: CDR1 SGHDN and CDR2 FVKESK. Blood sampling took place at baseline, cycle 4 day 1, and cycle 7 day 1. The repertoire was sequenced with immunoSEQ multiplex PCR; TCRdb's copy has only in-frame clones and lacks some. The data hold just over 95,000 clones, with about 85% observed a single time. The rearrangement uses TRBV14 and TRBJ2-1; TRBD2 agrees at 8 bases. This TCR was sampled from an adult with an advanced solid tumor such as melanoma, head and neck, liver or kidney cancer. Sequencing used CD4+ or CD8+ T cells sorted from blood, obtained in a trial of the OX40 agonist ivuxolimab. The CDR3 nucleotides are TGTGCCAGCACCTCGGCGGGAGGAACCTACGAGCAGTTCTTC. Translating it yields CASTSAGGTYEQFF.